These 29 T cell receptor beta chains came from one sample sequenced in a study of blood T cell repertoires in COVID-19 (dated by TCRdb to the early 2020s). Libraries were built with the immunoSEQ multiplex PCR assay. Here the immuneACCESS table is served through TCRdb, limited to in-frame sequences with V and J called. Missing clones are a known gap in these copies; in checked studies unresolved V genes cover under half, and the rest lacks a known reason. The sample profile shows under 200,000 clones; 80% to 85% of them were found once. The ten biggest clones cover 8% to 9.5% of the sample. Material for sequencing was peripheral blood. The origin of the receptors is a woman aged 80 or over with active or convalescent COVID-19.

The rearrangement uses TRBV27 and TRBJ2-3; weak D call: TRBD2 (5 bases). The CDR3 is made up of 15 amino acids. Trimming removed 5 bases at V and 2 bases at J, with 14 bases between. Per the germline V gene, CDR1 is MNHEY and CDR2 is SMNVEV (reference sequence). DNA for the CDR3: TGTGCCAGCAGTCGATGGGGAGACACCACAGATACGCAGTATTTT. It specifies CASSRWGDTTDTQYF.

The chain is built from TRBV6-6 and TRBJ2-3; 9 nucleotides line up with TRBD2. The germline CDR1 and CDR2 sequences are MNHNY and SVGAGI (reference sequence). With 0 bases clipped from V and 4 bases from J, the junction kept 5 bases outside the gene matches. CDR3 length: 16 amino acids. CDR3 in amino acids: CASSYSGGGAADTQYF. In DNA form, the CDR3 reads TGTGCCAGCAGTTACTCGGGCGGGGGGGCCGCAGATACGCAGTATTTT.

CDR3 sequence: CASSYTQGVNQPQHF. CDR3 DNA sequence: TGTGCCAGCAGTTACACACAGGGGGTCAATCAGCCCCAGCATTTT. The chain joins TRBV6-6 to TRBJ1-5, with 8 nucleotides matching TRBD1. This CDR3 spans 15 amino acids. Germline values: CDR1 MNHNY, CDR2 SVGAGI (reference sequence). The ends lost 2 bases at V and 3 bases at J; junction bases unmatched: 3.

The chain has TRBV5-4 and TRBJ1-1; D gene uncertain. The CDR3 contains 14 residues. CDR1 and CDR2 (germline): SGHNT, YYREEE (reference sequence). Trimming shortened V by 4 bases and J by 0 bases, and 10 bases separated the two germline ends. CDR3 sequence: CASSPRLMNTEAFF. The DNA for the CDR3 is TGTGCCAGCAGCCCGCGCCTCATGAACACTGAAGCTTTCTTT.

The chain employs TRBV2 and TRBJ2-2, with D tentatively TRBD2 (5 bases). V dropped 6 bases and J dropped 0 bases, with 20 bases sitting between them. CDR1 SNHLY and CDR2 FYNNEI come from the germline V gene. The CDR3 has 18 amino acids. The CDR3 nucleotides are TGTGCCAGCAGGAAGGCCCTTCGTTACGGGGCGAACACCGGGGAGCTGTTTTTT. This sequence encodes CASRKALRYGANTGELFF.

The chain uses TRBV7-6 and TRBJ2-2, with TRBD1 matching over 10 bases. The CDR3 runs 15 residues. The germline V gene has CDR1 SGHVS and CDR2 FNYEAQ. Unmatched junction bases numbered 4, after V lost 5 bases and J lost 4 bases. The chain's CDR3 is CASSLGTGVTGELFF. In nucleotides, the CDR3 is TGTGCCAGCAGCCTAGGGACAGGGGTCACCGGGGAGCTGTTTTTT.

CDR3 coding DNA: TGTGCCAGCAATACCCCGGGACAGAAGAACACTGAAGCTTTCTTT. Encoded protein: CASNTPGQKNTEAFF. This sequence joins TRBV6-5 and TRBJ1-1, with 7 bases matching TRBD1. J was trimmed by 1 base and V by 7 bases; bases with no gene match: 9. CDR1 MNHEY and CDR2 SVGAGI come from the germline V gene. This CDR3 contains 15 residues.

This rearrangement joins TRBV11-2 to TRBJ1-4, with 10 bases fitting TRBD1. In germline, CDR1 is SGHAT, CDR2 FQNNGV. Trimming at V came to 3 bases and at J to 4 bases, leaving 2 bases not matched to a gene. The CDR3 spans 15 residues. The CDR3 nucleotides read TGTGCCAGCAGCTTTCGGACAGGGGGTAATGAAAAACTGTTTTTT. This translates into CASSFRTGGNEKLFF.

This clone appeared once. The V and J genes are TRBV10-2 and TRBJ2-3; 11 positions agree with TRBD2. V was pared by 6 bases and J by 0 bases, with 5 bases of the junction left unmatched. Germline V lookup: CDR1 WSHSY, CDR2 SAAADI. The length of the CDR3 is 16 residues. CDR3 nucleotide sequence: TGCGCCAGCAGGCTAGCGGGGGGTCCTAGCACAGATACGCAGTATTTT. It yields the protein CASRLAGGPSTDTQYF.

The V gene is TRBV5-6, the J gene TRBJ1-4, with 7 bases identical to TRBD1. The CDR3 has 14 residues. CDR1 SGHDT and CDR2 YYEEEE come from the germline V gene. The J segment lost 8 bases and the V segment lost 5 bases, leaving 9 bases of the junction unmatched. DNA of the CDR3: TGTGCCAGCAGACGGGACAGTAATCCGGAAAAACTGTTTTTT. Translation gives CASRRDSNPEKLFF.

CDR3 coding DNA: TGTGCCAGCACCCCTCGGGGAGAGTGTAGCAATCAGCCCCAGCATTTT. This sequence encodes CASTPRGECSNQPQHF. The J gene is TRBJ1-5, the V gene TRBV12-1. TRBV12-1 is a recognized pseudogene. The CDR3 is made up of 16 amino acids.

The chain couples TRBV3-1 (or the pseudogene TRBV3-2) to TRBJ2-3; perhaps TRBD2 as D (6 bases). This CDR3 has 15 residues. Germline lookup yields CDR1 LGHDT and CDR2 YNNKEL (reference sequence). V dropped 4 bases and J dropped 2 bases, with 13 bases sitting between them. The CDR3 region is CASSPTGVNTDTQYF. As DNA, the CDR3 is TGTGCCAGCAGCCCTACGGGGGTCAACACAGATACGCAGTATTTT.

The chain uses TRBV6-4 and TRBJ1-1, with D unresolved. This CDR3 has 13 amino acids. Germline V gene sequence: CDR1 MRHNA, CDR2 SNTAGT. Trimming removed 4 bases at V and 5 bases at J, with 11 bases between. CDR3 in DNA: TGTGCCAGCAGTGCCAACAGTAGGACTGAAGCTTTCTTT. Translated, it gives CASSANSRTEAFF.

The rearrangement links TRBV27 to TRBJ1-1; D perhaps matches TRBD1 (5 bases). The CDR3 is made up of 16 amino acids. The V and J ends lost 6 bases and 3 bases respectively, with 20 bases between them. Germline CDR1 is MNHEY and CDR2 is SMNVEV (reference sequence). The CDR3 DNA reads as TGTGCCAGCAGACAACGACCGGGAGGGGCTTACACTGAAGCTTTCTTT. Encoded protein: CASRQRPGGAYTEAFF.

J is TRBJ1-1 and V is TRBV5-1; possibly TRBD1 for D (6 bases). The germline CDR1 and CDR2 sequences are SGHRS and YFSETQ. V was shortened by 3 bases and J by 4 bases, with 13 bases between the two germline ends. The CDR3 is 14 amino acids. CDR3: CASSWKGDLTEAFF. DNA of the CDR3: TGCGCCAGCAGCTGGAAGGGGGATCTCACTGAAGCTTTCTTT.

This clone was counted a single time. The CDR3 DNA is TGCGCCAGCAGCCAAGAGGGTAGGTCGGGAGGCTACACCTTC. This sequence encodes CASSQEGRSGGYTF. The chain has TRBV4-3 and TRBJ1-2; D unresolved. Trimming stripped 0 bases from V and 8 bases from J, with 13 bases between. Germline values: CDR1 LGHNA, CDR2 YSLEER. The CDR3 is 14 amino acids.

The chain couples TRBV27 to TRBJ2-5; TRBD2 matches 8 bases. Looked up from germline, CDR1 is MNHEY and CDR2 is SMNVEV (reference sequence). Losses at the gene ends were 9 bases for V and 2 bases for J; bases not matched to a gene: 14. The CDR3 loop spans 16 amino acids. For the CDR3, the DNA is TGTGCCAGTAGCCCAACCCTAGCGGGTCCTCAAGAGACCCAGTACTTC. Amino acids: CASSPTLAGPQETQYF.

The chain carries TRBV10-1 and TRBJ2-6, with D unresolved. The CDR3 runs to 17 residues. In germline, CDR1 is WNHNN, CDR2 SYGVQD (reference sequence). Trimming removed 7 bases at V and 8 bases at J, with 24 bases between. DNA of the CDR3: TGCGCCAGCACTATCCGCTGGCCCCAAGACGGGTCCAACGTCCTGACTTTC. Translation gives CASTIRWPQDGSNVLTF.

This clone occurred a few times. For the CDR3, the DNA is TGTGCCAGCAGACGGTCCTGGGGAGAGAGTGAAAAACTGTTTTTT. It codes for CASRRSWGESEKLFF. The chain combines TRBV2 with TRBJ1-4; D remains ambiguous. V lost 6 bases, J lost 7 bases, and 18 bases lay in between. This CDR3 spans 15 amino acids. Germline CDR1 and CDR2: SNHLY and FYNNEI. Supplemented by reference TRBV2 and TRBJ1-4, the full variable domain reads EPEVTQTPSHQVTQMGQEVILRCVPISNHLYFYWYRQILGQKVEFLVSFYNNEISEKSEIFDDQFSVERPDGSNFTLKIRSTKLEDSAMYFCASRRSWGESEKLFFGSGTQLSVL.

The genes are TRBV9 and TRBJ2-1; 7 nucleotides match TRBD1. This CDR3 spans 14 amino acids. Germline values: CDR1 SGDLS, CDR2 YYNGEE. Trimming removed 8 bases from V and 6 bases from J; junction bases left unmatched: 11. The CDR3 here is CASPRDSVVNEQFF. CDR3 bases: TGTGCCAGTCCCCGGGACAGTGTCGTCAATGAGCAGTTCTTC. Full variable domain (missing parts from reference TRBV9 and TRBJ2-1): DSGVTQTPKHLITATGQRVTLRCSPRSGDLSVYWYQQSLDQGLQFLIQYYNGEERAKGNILERFSAQQFPDLHSELNLSSLELGDSALYFCASPRDSVVNEQFFGPGTRLTVL.

The rearrangement uses TRBV13 and TRBJ1-4; tentative D call: TRBD1 (5 bases). The CDR3 has 15 amino acids. The V gene lost 5 bases and the J gene lost 4 bases, with 14 bases spanning the gap. CDR1 is PRHDT and CDR2 is FYEKMQ in the germline V gene (reference sequence). CDR3 in DNA: TGTGCCAGCAGCGTAAAAGTAGACAGTAATGAAAAACTGTTTTTT. Its protein is CASSVKVDSNEKLFF.

The chain couples TRBV4-1 to TRBJ2-2, with 8 bases fitting TRBD2. Germline V gene data show CDR1 as MGHRA and CDR2 as YSYEKL. This CDR3 has 16 amino acids. V dropped 3 bases and J dropped 1; count of bases not matched to a gene: 4. CDR3 residues: CASSQAGGVNTGELFF. For the CDR3, the DNA is TGCGCCAGCAGCCAGGCGGGGGGCGTGAACACCGGGGAGCTGTTTTTT.

This clone was counted once. The chain has TRBV2 and TRBJ2-7, with a weak D call TRBD1 (6 bases). V gave up 7 bases and J gave up 3 bases, with 13 bases separating them. Germline CDR1 is SNHLY and CDR2 is FYNNEI. The CDR3 consists of 13 residues. CDR3 DNA: TGTGCCAGCAACGGACAGCGAAACTACGAGCAGTACTTC. This gives the protein CASNGQRNYEQYF.

The chain uses TRBV9 and TRBJ1-2; 8 bases align to TRBD1. This CDR3 region has 16 residues. J was trimmed by 1 base and V by 3 bases; bases with no gene match: 8. In germline, CDR1 is SGDLS, CDR2 YYNGEE. CDR3: CASSGGTGFYNYGYTF. In nucleotides, the CDR3 is TGTGCCAGCAGCGGGGGGACAGGATTCTATAACTATGGCTACACCTTC.

The J gene is TRBJ1-2, the V gene TRBV5-8, with 11 positions matching TRBD1. The CDR3 consists of 14 residues. Germline CDR1 is SGHTS and CDR2 is YDEGEE. J was trimmed by 7 bases and V by 3 bases; bases with no gene match: 5. The DNA for the CDR3 is TGTGCCAGCAGCTACGGACAGGGGGCGGTTGGCTACACCTTC. Its protein product is CASSYGQGAVGYTF. The whole variable domain, remainder taken from reference TRBV5-8 and TRBJ1-2, is EAGVTQSPTHLIKTRGQQATLRCSPISGHTSVYWYQQALGLGLQFLLWYDEGEERNRGNFPPRFSGRQFPNYSSELNVNALELEDSALYLCASSYGQGAVGYTFGSGTRLTVV.

The rearrangement uses TRBV5-1 and TRBJ2-7, with a weak D call TRBD1 (6 bases). Looked up from germline, CDR1 is SGHRS and CDR2 is YFSETQ. The V and J ends lost 0 bases and 3 bases respectively, with 10 bases between them. This CDR3 contains 14 residues. CDR3 DNA sequence: TGCGCCAGCAGCTTGGGGGACATAGACTACGAGCAGTACTTC. Its protein product is CASSLGDIDYEQYF.

The chain recombines TRBV9 with TRBJ1-2, with 8 bases identical to TRBD1. The CDR3 consists of 14 residues. Looked up from germline, CDR1 is SGDLS and CDR2 is YYNGEE. With 4 bases clipped from V and 5 bases from J, the junction kept 7 bases outside the gene matches. In nucleotides, the CDR3 is TGTGCCAGCAGCTACCGGACAGGGACTTATGGCTACACCTTC. This codes for CASSYRTGTYGYTF. The full variable domain, in which reference TRBV9 and TRBJ1-2 provide the parts outside the CDR3, is DSGVTQTPKHLITATGQRVTLRCSPRSGDLSVYWYQQSLDQGLQFLIQYYNGEERAKGNILERFSAQQFPDLHSELNLSSLELGDSALYFCASSYRTGTYGYTFGSGTRLTVV.

A few counts support this clone. The genes are TRBV5-1 and TRBJ2-7, with 13 bases matching TRBD2. With 3 bases clipped from V and 2 bases from J, the junction kept 8 bases outside the gene matches. Germline V lookup: CDR1 SGHRS, CDR2 YFSETQ. The CDR3 loop spans 17 amino acids. The DNA of the CDR3 is TGCGCCAGCAGCTCCAGGACTAGCGGGGGAAACACCTACGAGCAGTACTTC. Translated: CASSSRTSGGNTYEQYF.

This sequence joins TRBV5-1 and TRBJ1-4; D is ambiguous. From germline, CDR1 is SGHRS and CDR2 YFSETQ. The CDR3 contains 13 residues. V was shortened by 1 base and J by 7 bases, with 8 bases between the two germline ends. The CDR3 sequence: CASSLSAGEKLFF. The CDR3 coding sequence is TGCGCCAGCAGCTTGAGCGCCGGTGAAAAACTGTTTTTT.